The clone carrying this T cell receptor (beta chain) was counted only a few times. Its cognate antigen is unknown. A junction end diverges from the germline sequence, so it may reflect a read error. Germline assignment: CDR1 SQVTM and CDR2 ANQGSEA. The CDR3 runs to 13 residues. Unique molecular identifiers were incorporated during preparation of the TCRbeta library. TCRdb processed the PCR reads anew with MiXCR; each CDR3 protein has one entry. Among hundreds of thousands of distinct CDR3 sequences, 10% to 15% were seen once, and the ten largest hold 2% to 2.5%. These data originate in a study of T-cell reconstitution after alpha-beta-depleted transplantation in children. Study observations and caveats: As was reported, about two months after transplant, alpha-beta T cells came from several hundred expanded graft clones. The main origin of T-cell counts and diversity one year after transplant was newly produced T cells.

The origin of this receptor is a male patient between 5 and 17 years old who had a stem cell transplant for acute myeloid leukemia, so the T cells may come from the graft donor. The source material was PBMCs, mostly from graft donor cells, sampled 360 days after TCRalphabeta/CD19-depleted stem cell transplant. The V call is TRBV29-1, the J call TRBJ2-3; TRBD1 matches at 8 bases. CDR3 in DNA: TGCAGCGTTGAAGATCATGAGACAGGGGAGTCGGATTTT. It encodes CSVEDHETGESDF.